This record looks at one TCR beta chain sequence and its context. Its antigen is unknown. The input lacks base qualities; no much larger clone sits a single base away. This entry belongs to a study of blood T cell repertoires in COVID-19 (dated by TCRdb to the early 2020s). Study-wide context: Samples from collaborators originated in the United States, Italy and Spain and spanned both the acute and convalescent phases of COVID-19. Sample metadata almost always included a de-identified subject ID, COVID-19 status, age in years and sex. Samples came from the ongoing ImmuneRACE study (first 160 participants) plus 1,254 subjects from 6 global collaborators. Deeply sampled blood TCRbeta repertoires from subjects exposed to, actively infected with, or recovered from COVID-19 were included in the dataset. A freely available public database, intended as a resource for researchers studying the immune response to SARS-CoV-2, is where the repertoires were released. HLA class I and class II types, where available, came from metadata supplied by the sample provider rather than from assay-based typing. The prospective study material was composed of cDNA or gDNA derived from T cells, B-cell-depleted T cells, or PBMCs.

At one collaborating source in Seattle, patients were enrolled during active infection and were followed longitudinally through the course of disease. Whole blood was collected in K2EDTA tubes by collaborating institutions according to the institutions' own protocols. For TCRbeta analysis, collaborator samples were shipped as frozen whole blood, as isolated PBMCs, or as DNA extracted from either sample type. From its cysteine to its phenylalanine, the CDR3 spans 17 amino acids. Just CDR3 DNA is preserved here, 51 bases in frame from base 1. TCRbeta CDR3 regions were amplified from genomic DNA by means of the immunoSEQ Assay, a bias-controlled multiplex PCR. For the original study's pipeline: Within the assay, amplification of reference gene primers was used to estimate how many nucleated cells each sample contained. Sequence reads were collapsed and filtered to measure the absolute abundance of every unique TCRbeta CDR3 rearrangement. For each sample, productive Simpson clonality was calculated by taking the square root of Simpson's diversity index across productive rearrangements. TCRdb obtained this table from immuneACCESS and retained in-frame rearrangements with V and J assigned. These tables miss some clones; where compared with another copy, unresolved V genes account for less than half of the shortfall, and the remainder is unexplained. The V and J calls and clone size are taken from that table; D and trimming were inferred from the DNA. The sample data list roughly 140,000 clones, and approximately 85% of these were observed just once. The ten largest clones capture 8% of the sample.

Study-wide conclusions, independent of this receptor: The quantity of clinical and demographic metadata differed by source and by participant and was supplied without curation.

The V gene is TRBV21-1 and the J gene is TRBJ2-6; TRBD1, the table's D call, was not compared with the DNA. TRBV21-1 constitutes a pseudogene. The sequenced material came from peripheral blood. The source is an older woman with COVID-19, enrolled during active disease. DNA sequence: TGTGCCAGCACCCGACAGGGGACCCACTCTGGGGCCAACGTCCTGACTTTC. Translated, it reads CASTRQGTHSGANVLTF.